This TCR beta chain was documented in a study of T cells in Graves' hyperthyroidism and ophthalmopathy. For the study at large: Initial diagnosis, before any treatment, was when peripheral blood was collected. Study-wide points: Blood also carried most thyroid clonotypes expanded above 0.001.

There are many counts of this clonotype. Its antigen is unknown. The CDR3 totals 15 residues. Germline assignment: CDR1 LGHNT and CDR2 FRNRAP. With 0 bases removed from V and 0 bases from J, the gap between germline ends came to 6 bases. RNA transcripts provided the source from which TCR beta CDR3 regions were amplified. During a first-round RT-PCR of the TCR CDR3, the HTBI primer set was used. TCRdb re-analysed the multiplex PCR reads in MiXCR, keeping a single row per CDR3 protein. The table shows about 360,000 distinct CDR3 sequences, with about 13% occurring only once. Using around 10 ml of fresh peripheral blood, PBMCs were prepared.

V and J are TRBV12-5 and TRBJ2-4; no definite D call. The origin of this receptor is a man aged 25-40 years with Graves' hyperthyroidism that later progressed to Graves' ophthalmopathy. Input material: blood. The CDR3 nucleotides read TGTGCTAGTGGTTTGGTACCGGGAGCCAAAAACATTCAGTACTTC. Protein: CASGLVPGAKNIQYF.